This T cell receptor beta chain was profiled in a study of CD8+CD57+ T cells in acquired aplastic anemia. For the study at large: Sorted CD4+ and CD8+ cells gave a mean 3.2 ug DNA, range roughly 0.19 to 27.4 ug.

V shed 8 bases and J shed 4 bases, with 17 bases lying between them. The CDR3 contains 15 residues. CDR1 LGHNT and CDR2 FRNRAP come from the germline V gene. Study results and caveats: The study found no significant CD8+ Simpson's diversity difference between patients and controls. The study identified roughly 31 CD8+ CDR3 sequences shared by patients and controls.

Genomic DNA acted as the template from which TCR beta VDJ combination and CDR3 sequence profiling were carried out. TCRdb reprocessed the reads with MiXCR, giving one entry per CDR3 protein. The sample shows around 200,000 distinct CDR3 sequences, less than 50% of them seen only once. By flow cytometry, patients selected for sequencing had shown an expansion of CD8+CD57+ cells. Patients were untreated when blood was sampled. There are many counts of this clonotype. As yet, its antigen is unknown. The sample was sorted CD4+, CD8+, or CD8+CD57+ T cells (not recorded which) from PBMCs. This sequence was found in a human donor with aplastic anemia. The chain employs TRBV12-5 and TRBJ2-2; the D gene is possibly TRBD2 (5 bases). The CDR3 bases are TGTGCTAGTAGCCCGGCTAGCATATCCACCGGGGAGCTGTTTTTT. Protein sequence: CASSPASISTGELFF.